Listed here are 19 T cell receptor beta chains from one sample, sequenced in a study of T cell repertoires in cytomegalovirus infection. No antigens are known for them. Via MiXCR, TCRdb re-called the reads, giving one row per CDR3 protein. Among about 350,000 distinct CDR3 sequences listed, roughly 36% were seen once. The input for sequencing was cultured PBMCs, taken from culture after CMV antigen stimulation. All receptors come from a human donor in good health (CMV status not recorded). Some clones in this sample may be carry-over from other donors' samples.

The V call is TRBV7-6, the J call TRBJ2-2, with D perhaps TRBD1 (5 bases). The CDR3 totals 15 residues. Looked up from germline, CDR1 is SGHVS and CDR2 is FNYEAQ. Trimming removed 4 bases from V and 0 bases from J, with 9 bases in between. This CDR3 reads CASSSDTANTGELFF. The CDR3 nucleotides read TGTGCCAGCAGCTCGGACACAGCGAACACCGGGGAGCTGTTTTTT. Variable domain in full (rest from reference TRBV7-6 and TRBJ2-2): GAGVSQSPRYKVTKRGQDVALRCDPISGHVSLYWYRQALGQGPEFLTYFNYEAQQDKSGLPNDRFSAERPEGSISTLTIQRTEQRDSAMYRCASSSDTANTGELFFGEGSRLTVL.

This chain's CDR3 is CASSSQLGQYNEQFF. CDR3 coding DNA: TGTGCCAGTAGTTCGCAACTGGGACAGTACAATGAGCAGTTCTTC. The V call is TRBV19, the J call TRBJ2-1, with TRBD1 identical over 7 bases. Germline values: CDR1 LNHDA, CDR2 SQIVND (reference sequence). The CDR3 covers 15 residues. The ends lost 5 bases at V and 4 bases at J; junction bases unmatched: 8.

The chain combines TRBV5-3 with TRBJ2-1, with a tentative D call TRBD2 (6 bases). TRBV5-3 is classed as an ORF, of uncertain function. The length of the CDR3 is 12 residues. Trimming removed 8 bases from V and 10 bases from J, with 16 bases in between. CDR3 loop: CASSTTSREQFF. CDR3 nucleotide sequence: TGTGCCAGCAGTACGACTAGTCGGGAGCAGTTCTTC.

This sequence joins TRBV28 and TRBJ2-7, with 8 bases that match TRBD2. Germline trimming cut 7 bases from V and 2 bases from J; bases unmatched to any gene: 7. This CDR3 is 14 amino acids long. Germline CDR1 and CDR2: MDHEN and SYDVKM. The CDR3 reads CASTGRAPAYEQYF. The CDR3 nucleotides are TGTGCCAGCACCGGGAGGGCTCCGGCCTACGAGCAGTACTTC.

This clonotype came up many times. V is TRBV6-5 and J is TRBJ2-1; 10 bases fit TRBD2. Trimming at V came to 1 base and at J to 8 bases, leaving 11 bases not matched to a gene. This CDR3 region has 17 residues. Per germline, CDR1 MNHEY and CDR2 SVGAGI. CDR3 residues: CASSYFKTSGFGYEQFF. As DNA, the CDR3 is TGTGCCAGCAGTTACTTTAAGACTAGCGGGTTTGGCTATGAGCAGTTCTTC.

V and J are TRBV6-6 and TRBJ1-1; no clear D. The ends were cut back, 1 base at V and 3 bases at J, with 6 bases in the middle. Germline V gene lookup returns CDR1 MNHNY and CDR2 SVGAGI (reference sequence). The CDR3 extends over 13 amino acids. CDR3 loop: CASSYLRHTEAFF. CDR3 bases: TGTGCCAGCAGTTACTTGAGACACACTGAAGCTTTCTTT.

The chain uses TRBV4-1 and TRBJ2-7, with TRBD2 matching over 8 bases. V lost 2 bases, J lost 4 bases, and 19 bases stayed unmatched. The length of the CDR3 is 19 residues. Germline CDR1 MGHRA, CDR2 YSYEKL. CDR3 sequence: CASSQRGMTSVGTSYEQYV. For the CDR3, the DNA is TGCGCCAGCAGCCAAAGGGGGATGACTAGCGTAGGGACCTCTTACGAGCAGTACGTC.

This clonotype was seen a few times. This chain joins TRBV7-6 and TRBJ2-3; D is perhaps TRBD2 (6 bases). Trimming cost V 5 bases and J 1 base, with 10 bases left between them. The CDR3 spans 14 residues. The germline CDR1 and CDR2 sequences are SGHVS and FNYEAQ. CDR3 in DNA: TGTGCCAGCAGCCCACTAGCTGGCACAGATACGCAGTATTTT. Translating gives CASSPLAGTDTQYF.

The chain carries TRBV7-2 and TRBJ2-1; TRBD2 might be the D (6 bases). This CDR3 has 14 residues. In germline, CDR1 is SGHTA, CDR2 FQGNSA. V lost 4 bases, J lost 10 bases, and 17 bases lay in between. The CDR3 protein is CASSSYYTRGEQFF. The CDR3 DNA is TGTGCCAGCAGCTCTTATTATACTCGGGGGGAGCAGTTCTTC. Full variable domain (outside the CDR3, taken from reference TRBV7-2 and TRBJ2-1): GAGVSQSPSNKVTEKGKDVELRCDPISGHTALYWYRQSLGQGLEFLIYFQGNSAPDKSGLPSDRFSAERTGGSVSTLTIQRTQQEDSAVYLCASSSYYTRGEQFFGPGTRLTVL.

This clonotype has just a few counts. The rearrangement links TRBV11-3 to TRBJ2-1, with 7 bases matching TRBD2. This CDR3 contains 15 residues. After removal of 4 bases from V and 6 bases from J, the junction contained 9 bases not matched to a gene. Germline V gene lookup returns CDR1 SGHNT and CDR2 YENEEA. Here the CDR3 reads CASSSLTSSPNEQFF. Written as DNA, the CDR3 is TGTGCCAGCAGCTCCTTGACTAGCAGTCCCAATGAGCAGTTCTTC.

The genes are TRBV28 and TRBJ2-7; D is unresolved. With 5 bases removed from V and 3 bases from J, the gap between germline ends came to 20 bases. CDR3 length: 16 residues. The germline CDR1 and CDR2 sequences are MDHEN and SYDVKM. DNA of the CDR3: TGTGCCAGCAGTCCCTCTGACCTCAGATCCTTCTACGAGCAGTACTTC. Its protein product is CASSPSDLRSFYEQYF. Combining the CDR3 with reference TRBV28 and TRBJ2-7 gives the whole variable domain DVKVTQSSRYLVKRTGEKVFLECVQDMDHENMFWYRQDPGLGLRLIYFSYDVKMKEKGDIPEGYSVSREKKERFSLILESASTNQTSMYLCASSPSDLRSFYEQYFGPGTRLTVT.

The chain recombines TRBV28 with TRBJ1-4; D may be TRBD1 (5 bases). The CDR3 runs 14 residues. Germline V gene lookup returns CDR1 MDHEN and CDR2 SYDVKM. V gave up 3 bases and J gave up 7 bases, with 12 bases separating them. The CDR3 loop is CASSFSGGREKLFF. CDR3 bases: TGTGCCAGCAGTTTTTCCGGGGGTCGTGAAAAACTGTTTTTT. The entire variable domain, with the rest obtained from reference TRBV28 and TRBJ1-4, is as follows: DVKVTQSSRYLVKRTGEKVFLECVQDMDHENMFWYRQDPGLGLRLIYFSYDVKMKEKGDIPEGYSVSREKKERFSLILESASTNQTSMYLCASSFSGGREKLFFGSGTQLSVL.

V gene TRBV6-8 combines with J gene TRBJ2-5; TRBD2 is a possible D gene (6 bases). Trimming shortened V by 2 bases and J by 2 bases, and 27 bases separated the two germline ends. The CDR3 extends over 20 amino acids. Germline-derived CDR1 and CDR2 are MNHGY and SAAAGT. In DNA form, the CDR3 reads TGTGCCAGCAGTTACCCCAGCGAGGGGTTTAGCGGAATCCCACAAGAGACCCAGTACTTC. Translation gives CASSYPSEGFSGIPQETQYF.

CDR3 residues: CALIDRGNTEAFF. The DNA for the CDR3 is TGTGCCTTGATTGACAGGGGGAACACTGAAGCTTTCTTT. The chain couples TRBV30 to TRBJ1-1; 8 bases agree with TRBD1. The J segment lost 1 base and the V segment lost 7 bases, leaving 5 bases of the junction unmatched. There are 13 residues in the CDR3. CDR1 and CDR2 from the germline V gene are GTSNPN and SVGIG (reference sequence).

The genes are TRBV2 and TRBJ1-3; D is unresolved. This CDR3 spans 14 amino acids. V was cut by 2 bases and J by 2 bases, with 7 bases left in between. From germline, CDR1 is SNHLY and CDR2 FYNNEI. As DNA, the CDR3 is TGTGCCAGCAGTGAAACGGGTACTGGAAACACCATATATTTT. Translation: CASSETGTGNTIYF.

This clonotype was detected ten times or more. The chain joins TRBV7-2 to TRBJ2-1; a weak D match, TRBD2 (6 bases). The CDR3 extends over 15 amino acids. Trimming cost V 6 bases and J 2 bases, with 14 bases left between them. Germline V gene sequence: CDR1 SGHTA, CDR2 FQGNSA. Here the CDR3 DNA reads TGTGCCAGCAGTTTATGGGCGGGAACCTACAATGAGCAGTTCTTC. Amino acid sequence: CASSLWAGTYNEQFF.

The chain links TRBV7-2 to TRBJ1-1; tentative D call: TRBD1 (6 bases). Trimming removed 3 bases at V and 0 bases at J, with 17 bases between. The CDR3 covers 17 residues. Germline V gene data show CDR1 as SGHTA and CDR2 as FQGNSA. The CDR3 spells CASSFVSQGTLNTEAFF. The CDR3 DNA reads as TGTGCCAGCAGCTTTGTCTCTCAGGGGACTTTGAACACTGAAGCTTTCTTT. The whole variable domain, filled in from reference TRBV7-2 and TRBJ1-1, reads GAGVSQSPSNKVTEKGKDVELRCDPISGHTALYWYRQSLGQGLEFLIYFQGNSAPDKSGLPSDRFSAERTGGSVSTLTIQRTQQEDSAVYLCASSFVSQGTLNTEAFFGQGTRLTVV.

This clonotype has just one count. The chain has TRBV15 and TRBJ2-1; 9 bases fit TRBD2. Germline-derived CDR1 and CDR2 are LNHNV and YYDKDF (reference sequence). Losses at the gene ends were 1 base for V and 0 bases for J; bases not matched to a gene: 4. The CDR3 loop spans 17 amino acids. The CDR3 here is CATSRGSGGSSYNEQFF. DNA for the CDR3: TGTGCCACCAGCAGAGGAAGCGGGGGGAGCTCCTACAATGAGCAGTTCTTC.

This clonotype showed up just a few times. The chain combines TRBV4-1 with TRBJ1-3; no definite D call. CDR1 and CDR2 (germline): MGHRA, YSYEKL. V was shortened by 0 bases and J by 0 bases, with 15 bases between the two germline ends. The CDR3 loop spans 18 amino acids. Here the CDR3 reads CASSQELIRKSSGNTIYF. The CDR3 nucleotides are TGCGCCAGCAGCCAAGAATTGATTCGCAAGAGCTCTGGAAACACCATATATTTT.